This T cell receptor (beta chain) was found in a study of T-cell memory formation after mild COVID-19. Study-wide results and limits: Clones shrinking between day 15 and 85 showed a balanced CD4/CD8 split, and those that grew later tilted toward CD4+.

From the 5' RACE reads, TCRdb called clonotypes with MiXCR, one entry per CDR3 protein. The sample contains 35,000 to 45,000 distinct CDR3 sequences, about 7.1% of which appear only once. The CDR3 has 12 amino acids. Trimming removed 7 bases at V and 6 bases at J, with 10 bases between. Germline assignment: CDR1 SEHNR and CDR2 FQNEAQ (reference sequence). This clonotype has more than one count but fewer than ten. What it recognizes is unknown. The sequence was collected from a man between 18 and 29 years old who had mild COVID-19 (a few samples of this study predate the infection). Cell type and time point are not known. The chain recombines TRBV7-9 with TRBJ2-4, with no clear D. Sequenced sample: PBMCs or a T cell subset sorted from them (not recorded which). The CDR3 bases are TGTGCCAGCAACTACCTCCCAAACATTCAGTACTTC. This translates into CASNYLPNIQYF.